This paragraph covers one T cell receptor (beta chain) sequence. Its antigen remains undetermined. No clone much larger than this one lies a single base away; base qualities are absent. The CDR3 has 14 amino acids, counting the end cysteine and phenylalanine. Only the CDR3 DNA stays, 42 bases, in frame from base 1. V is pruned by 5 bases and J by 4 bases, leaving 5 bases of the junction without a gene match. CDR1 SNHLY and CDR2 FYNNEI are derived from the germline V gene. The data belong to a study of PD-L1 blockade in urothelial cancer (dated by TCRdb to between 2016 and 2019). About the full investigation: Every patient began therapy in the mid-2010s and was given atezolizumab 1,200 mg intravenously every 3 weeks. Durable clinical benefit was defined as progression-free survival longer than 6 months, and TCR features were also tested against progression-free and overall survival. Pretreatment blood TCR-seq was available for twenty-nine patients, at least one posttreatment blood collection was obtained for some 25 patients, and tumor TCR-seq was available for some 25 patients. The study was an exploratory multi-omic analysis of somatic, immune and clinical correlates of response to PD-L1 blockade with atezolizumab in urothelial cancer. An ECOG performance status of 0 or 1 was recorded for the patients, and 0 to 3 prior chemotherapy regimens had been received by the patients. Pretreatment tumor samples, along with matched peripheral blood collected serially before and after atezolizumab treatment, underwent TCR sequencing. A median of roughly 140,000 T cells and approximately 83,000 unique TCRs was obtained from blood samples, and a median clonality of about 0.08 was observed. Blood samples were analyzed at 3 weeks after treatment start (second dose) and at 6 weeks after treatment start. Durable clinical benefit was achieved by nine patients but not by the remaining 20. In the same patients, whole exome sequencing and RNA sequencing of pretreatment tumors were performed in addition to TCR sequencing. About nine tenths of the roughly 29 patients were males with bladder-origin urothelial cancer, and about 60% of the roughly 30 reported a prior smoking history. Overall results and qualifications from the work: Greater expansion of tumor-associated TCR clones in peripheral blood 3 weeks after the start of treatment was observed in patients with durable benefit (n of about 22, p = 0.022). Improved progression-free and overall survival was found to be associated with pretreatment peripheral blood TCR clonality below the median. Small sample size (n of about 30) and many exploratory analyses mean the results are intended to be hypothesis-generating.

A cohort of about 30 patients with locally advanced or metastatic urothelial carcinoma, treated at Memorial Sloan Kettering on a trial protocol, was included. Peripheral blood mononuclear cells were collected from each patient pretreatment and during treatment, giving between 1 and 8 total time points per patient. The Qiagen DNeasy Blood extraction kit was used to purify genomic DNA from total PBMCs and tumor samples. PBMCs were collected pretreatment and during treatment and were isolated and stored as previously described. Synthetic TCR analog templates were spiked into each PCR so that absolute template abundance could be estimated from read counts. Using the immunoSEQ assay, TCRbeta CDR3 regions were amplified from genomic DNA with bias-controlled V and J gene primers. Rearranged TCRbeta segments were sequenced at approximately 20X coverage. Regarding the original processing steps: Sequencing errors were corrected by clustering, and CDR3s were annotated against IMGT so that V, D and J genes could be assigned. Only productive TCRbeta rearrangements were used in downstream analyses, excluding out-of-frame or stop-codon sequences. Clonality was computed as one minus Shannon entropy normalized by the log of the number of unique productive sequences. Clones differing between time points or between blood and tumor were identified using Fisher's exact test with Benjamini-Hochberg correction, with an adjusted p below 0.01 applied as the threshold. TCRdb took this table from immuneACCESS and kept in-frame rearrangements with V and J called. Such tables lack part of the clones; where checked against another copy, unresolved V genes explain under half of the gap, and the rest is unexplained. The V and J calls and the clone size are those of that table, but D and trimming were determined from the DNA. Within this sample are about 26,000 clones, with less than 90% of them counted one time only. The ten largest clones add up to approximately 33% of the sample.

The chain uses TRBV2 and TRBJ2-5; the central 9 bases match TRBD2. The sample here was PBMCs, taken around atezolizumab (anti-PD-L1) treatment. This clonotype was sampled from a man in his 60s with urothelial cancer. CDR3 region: CASSKGLARETQYF. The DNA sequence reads TGTGCCAGCAGTAAGGGACTAGCTCGAGAGACCCAGTACTTC.